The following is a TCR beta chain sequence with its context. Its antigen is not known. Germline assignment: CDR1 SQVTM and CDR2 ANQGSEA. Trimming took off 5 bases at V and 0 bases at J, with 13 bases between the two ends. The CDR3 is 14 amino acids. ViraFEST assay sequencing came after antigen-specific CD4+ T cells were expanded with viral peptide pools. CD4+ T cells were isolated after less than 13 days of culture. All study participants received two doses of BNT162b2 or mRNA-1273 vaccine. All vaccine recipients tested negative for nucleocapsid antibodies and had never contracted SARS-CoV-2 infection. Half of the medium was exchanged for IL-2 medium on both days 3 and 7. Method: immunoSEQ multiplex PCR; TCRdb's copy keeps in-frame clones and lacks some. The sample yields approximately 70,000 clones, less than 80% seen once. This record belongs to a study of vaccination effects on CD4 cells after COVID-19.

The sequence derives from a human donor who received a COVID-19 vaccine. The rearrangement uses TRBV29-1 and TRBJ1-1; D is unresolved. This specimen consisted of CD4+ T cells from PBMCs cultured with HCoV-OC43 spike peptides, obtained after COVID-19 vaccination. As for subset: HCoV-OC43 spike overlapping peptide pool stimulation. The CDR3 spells CSVRSPTLNTEAFF. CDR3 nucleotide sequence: TGCAGCGTTAGGTCCCCGACCTTGAACACTGAAGCTTTCTTT. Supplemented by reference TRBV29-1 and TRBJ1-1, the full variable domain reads SAVISQKPSRDICQRGTSLTIQCQVDSQVTMMFWYRQQPGQSLTLIATANQGSEATYESGFVIDKFPISRPNLTFSTLTVSNMSPEDSSIYLCSVRSPTLNTEAFFGQGTRLTVV.